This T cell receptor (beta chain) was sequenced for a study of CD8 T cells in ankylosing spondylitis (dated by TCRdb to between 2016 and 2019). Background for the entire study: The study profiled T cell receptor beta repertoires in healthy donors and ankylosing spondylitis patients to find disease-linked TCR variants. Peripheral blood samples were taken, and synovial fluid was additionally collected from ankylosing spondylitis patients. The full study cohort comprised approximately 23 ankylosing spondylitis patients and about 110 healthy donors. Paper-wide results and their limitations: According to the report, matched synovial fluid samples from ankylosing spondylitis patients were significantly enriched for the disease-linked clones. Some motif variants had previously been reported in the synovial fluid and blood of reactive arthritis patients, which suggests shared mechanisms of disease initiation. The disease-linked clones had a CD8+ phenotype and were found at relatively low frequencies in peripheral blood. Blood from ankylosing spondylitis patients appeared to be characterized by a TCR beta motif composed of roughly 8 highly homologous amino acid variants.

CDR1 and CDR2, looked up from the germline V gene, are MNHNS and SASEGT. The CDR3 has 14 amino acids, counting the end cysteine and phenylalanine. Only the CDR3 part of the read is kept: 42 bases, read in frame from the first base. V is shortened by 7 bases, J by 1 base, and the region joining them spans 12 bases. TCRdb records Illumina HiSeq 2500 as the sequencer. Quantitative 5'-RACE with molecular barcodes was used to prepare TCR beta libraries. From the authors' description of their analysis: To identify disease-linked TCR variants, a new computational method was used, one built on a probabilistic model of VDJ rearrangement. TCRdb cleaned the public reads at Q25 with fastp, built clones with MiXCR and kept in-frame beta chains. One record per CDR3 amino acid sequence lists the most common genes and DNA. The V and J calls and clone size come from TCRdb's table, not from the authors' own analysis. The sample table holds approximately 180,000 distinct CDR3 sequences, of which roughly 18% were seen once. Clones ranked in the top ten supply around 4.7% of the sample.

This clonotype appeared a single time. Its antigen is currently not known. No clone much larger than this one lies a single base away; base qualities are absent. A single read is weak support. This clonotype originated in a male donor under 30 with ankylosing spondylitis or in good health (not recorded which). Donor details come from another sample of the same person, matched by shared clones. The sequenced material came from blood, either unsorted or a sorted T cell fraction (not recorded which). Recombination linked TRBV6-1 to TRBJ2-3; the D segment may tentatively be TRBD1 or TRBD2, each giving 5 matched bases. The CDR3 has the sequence CASKRGQGTDTQYF. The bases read TGTGCCAGCAAGAGGGGCCAGGGCACAGATACGCAGTATTTT.